The clone carrying this T cell receptor (beta chain) has a handful of counts. TCRdb reprocessed the RT-PCR reads with MiXCR, giving one entry per CDR3 protein. This sample yields 650,000 to 800,000 distinct CDR3 sequences, of which approximately 14% are seen a single time; 3% to 4.5% belongs to the top ten. Germline CDR1 is SQVTM and CDR2 is ANQGSEA. The CDR3 is 12 amino acids. J lost 3 bases, V lost 5 bases, and 3 bases had no gene match. Sequencing was carried out using memory CD4+ T cells from blood. The receptor comes from a female donor in good health, serving as a healthy control. The V gene is TRBV29-1, the J gene TRBJ2-5; 7 bases are shared with TRBD1. CDR3 in DNA: TGCAGCGTTACCGGACAGGAAGAGACCCAGTACTTC. As protein: CSVTGQEETQYF.